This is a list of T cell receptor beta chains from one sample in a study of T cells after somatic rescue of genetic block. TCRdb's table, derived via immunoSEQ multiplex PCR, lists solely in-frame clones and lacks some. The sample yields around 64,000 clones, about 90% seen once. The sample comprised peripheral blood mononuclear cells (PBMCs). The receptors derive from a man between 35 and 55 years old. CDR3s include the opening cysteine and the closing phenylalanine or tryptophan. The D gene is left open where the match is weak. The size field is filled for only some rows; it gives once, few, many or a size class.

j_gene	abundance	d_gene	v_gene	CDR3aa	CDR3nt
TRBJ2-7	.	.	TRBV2	CASSDSVTSYEQYF	TGTGCCAGCAGTGACAGTGTAACCTCCTACGAGCAGTACTTC
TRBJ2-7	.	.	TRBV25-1	CASSEYLGGYEQYF	TGTGCCAGCAGTGAATACCTAGGGGGCTACGAGCAGTACTTC
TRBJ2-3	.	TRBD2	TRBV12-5	CASGLLSGRGANTQYF	TGTGCTAGTGGTTTGCTCTCAGGGCGGGGGGCAAATACGCAGTATTTT
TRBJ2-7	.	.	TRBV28	CASSYGTRQFYEQYF	TGTGCCAGCAGTTACGGGACCAGGCAATTCTACGAGCAGTACTTC
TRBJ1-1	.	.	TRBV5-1	CASSLERFTEAFF	TGCGCCAGCAGCTTGGAGCGGTTCACTGAAGCTTTCTTT
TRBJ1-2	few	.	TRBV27	CASSYSGNYGYTF	TGTGCCAGCAGTTACTCGGGGAACTATGGCTACACCTTC
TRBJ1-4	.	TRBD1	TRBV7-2	CASSRRQGATSEKLFF	TGTGCCAGCAGCCGAAGACAGGGGGCGACTTCCGAAAAACTGTTTTTT
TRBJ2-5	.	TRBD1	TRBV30	CAWSLRWDRTTQYF	TGTGCCTGGAGTCTTAGGTGGGACAGGACTACCCAGTACTTC
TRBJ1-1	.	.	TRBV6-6	CASSYTTGADAFF	TGTGCCAGCAGTTACACGACAGGAGCCGACGCTTTCTTT
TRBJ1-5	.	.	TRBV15	CATSRDFGQPQHF	TGTGCCACCAGCAGAGATTTTGGCCAGCCCCAGCATTTT
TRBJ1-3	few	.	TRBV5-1	CASADGTPGNTIYF	TGCGCCAGCGCAGACGGGACTCCTGGAAACACCATATATTTT
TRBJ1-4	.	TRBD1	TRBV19	CASSIGTATNEKLFF	TGTGCCAGTAGTATCGGGACAGCAACTAATGAAAAACTGTTTTTT
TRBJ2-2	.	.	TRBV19	CASSIPAGRTGELFF	TGTGCCAGTAGTATCCCAGCAGGGCGGACCGGGGAGCTGTTTTTT
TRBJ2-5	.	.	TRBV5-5	CASSVGGAETQYF	TGTGCCAGCAGTGTCGGTGGGGCAGAGACCCAGTACTTC
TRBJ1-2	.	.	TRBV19	CASSHPPNYGYTF	TGTGCCAGTAGCCACCCTCCTAACTATGGCTACACCTTC
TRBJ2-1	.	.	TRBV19	CASSSARYNEQFF	TGTGCCAGTAGTAGCGCGCGCTACAATGAGCAGTTCTTC
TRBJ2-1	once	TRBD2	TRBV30	CAWSVVGLAGGRRQFF	TGTGCCTGGAGTGTGGTCGGGCTAGCGGGGGGGCGGCGGCAGTTCTTC
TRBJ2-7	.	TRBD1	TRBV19	CASSLAGGHEQYF	TGTGCCAGTAGTTTGGCAGGGGGCCACGAGCAGTACTTC
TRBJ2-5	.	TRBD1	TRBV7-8	CASSSHRGDETQYF	TGTGCCAGCAGCTCACACAGGGGCGACGAGACCCAGTACTTC
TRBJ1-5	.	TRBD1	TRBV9	CASSPTAGGGSNQPQHF	TGTGCCAGCAGCCCAACGGCAGGGGGAGGTAGCAATCAGCCCCAGCATTTT
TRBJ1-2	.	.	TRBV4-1	CASSQGHQGVDGYTF	TGCGCCAGCAGCCAAGGACATCAGGGTGTTGATGGCTACACCTTC
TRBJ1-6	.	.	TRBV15	CATSRDPKGASPLHF	TGTGCCACCAGCAGAGATCCGAAAGGGGCATCACCCCTCCACTTT
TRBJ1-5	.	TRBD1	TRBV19	CASNLKHDRAYQPQHF	TGTGCCAGTAATCTTAAGCATGACAGGGCTTATCAGCCCCAGCATTTT
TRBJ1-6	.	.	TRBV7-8	CASSSEIIRDSPLHF	TGTGCCAGCAGCTCCGAGATAATTCGAGATTCACCCCTCCACTTT
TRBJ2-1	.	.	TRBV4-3	CASSQDTANNEQFF	TGCGCCAGCAGCCAAGATACAGCCAACAATGAGCAGTTCTTC
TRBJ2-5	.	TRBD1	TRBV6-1	CASSESGRGRGALLRGAQYF	TGTGCCAGCAGTGAATCCGGCAGGGGGCGCGGGGCCCTACTACGCGGGGCCCAGTACTTC
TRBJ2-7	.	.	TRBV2	CASNRELGVYEQYF	TGTGCCAGCAACCGGGAGCTTGGCGTTTACGAGCAGTACTTC
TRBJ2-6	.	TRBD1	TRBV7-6	CASSPTGRSGANVLTF	TGTGCCAGCAGCCCGACAGGGCGCTCTGGGGCCAACGTCCTGACTTTC
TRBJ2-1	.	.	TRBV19	CASSIAGINEQFF	TGTGCCAGTAGTATAGCAGGGATCAATGAGCAGTTCTTC
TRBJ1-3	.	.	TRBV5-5	CASSPLFTANSGNTIYF	TGTGCCAGCAGCCCACTCTTTACAGCTAACTCTGGAAACACCATATATTTT